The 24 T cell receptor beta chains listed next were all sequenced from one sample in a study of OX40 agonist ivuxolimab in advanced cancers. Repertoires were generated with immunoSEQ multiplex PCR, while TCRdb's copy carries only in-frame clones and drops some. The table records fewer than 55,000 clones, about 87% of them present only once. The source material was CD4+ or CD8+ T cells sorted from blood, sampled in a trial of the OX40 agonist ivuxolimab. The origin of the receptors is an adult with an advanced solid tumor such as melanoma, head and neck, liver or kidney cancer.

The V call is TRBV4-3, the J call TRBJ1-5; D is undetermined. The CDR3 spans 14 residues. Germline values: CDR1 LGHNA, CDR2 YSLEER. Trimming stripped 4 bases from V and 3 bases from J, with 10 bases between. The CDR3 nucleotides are TGCGCCAGCAGCCTGGAGAGAAACAATCAGCCCCAGCATTTT. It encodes CASSLERNNQPQHF.

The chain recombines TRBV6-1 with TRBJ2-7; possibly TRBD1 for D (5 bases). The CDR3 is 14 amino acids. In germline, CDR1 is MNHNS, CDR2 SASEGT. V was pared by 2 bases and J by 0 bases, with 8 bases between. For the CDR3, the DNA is TGTGCCAGCAGTGAACAGGGATTCTCCTACGAGCAGTACGTC. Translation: CASSEQGFSYEQYV.

The CDR3 loop reads CASSLKSGGATDTQYF. Here the CDR3 DNA reads TGTGCCAGCAGCTTAAAAAGCGGGGGAGCCACAGATACGCAGTATTTT. J is TRBJ2-3 and V is TRBV5-4, with 8 nucleotides matching TRBD2. The CDR3 is made up of 16 amino acids. V trimming: 2 bases; J trimming: 2 bases; junction bases outside the gene matches: 7. Germline V gene data show CDR1 as SGHNT and CDR2 as YYREEE (reference sequence).

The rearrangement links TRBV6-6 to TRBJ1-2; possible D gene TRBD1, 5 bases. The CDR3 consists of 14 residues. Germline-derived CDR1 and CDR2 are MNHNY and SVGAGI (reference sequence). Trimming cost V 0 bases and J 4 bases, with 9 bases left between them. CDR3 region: CASSYSRDAYGYTF. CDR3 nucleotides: TGTGCCAGCAGTTACTCCCGGGACGCCTATGGCTACACCTTC.

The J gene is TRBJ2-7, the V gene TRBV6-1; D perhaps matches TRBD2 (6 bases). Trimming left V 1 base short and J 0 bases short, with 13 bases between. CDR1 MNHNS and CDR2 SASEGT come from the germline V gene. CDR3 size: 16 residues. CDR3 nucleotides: TGTGCCAGCAGTGAAGGGGGGGACTCCTACTCCTACGAGCAGTACTTC. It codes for CASSEGGDSYSYEQYF.

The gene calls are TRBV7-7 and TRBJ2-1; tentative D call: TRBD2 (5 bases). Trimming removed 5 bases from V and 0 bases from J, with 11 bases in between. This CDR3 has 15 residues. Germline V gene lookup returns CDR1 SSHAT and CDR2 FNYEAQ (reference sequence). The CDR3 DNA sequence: TGTGCCAGCAGCCCCAAGCGGAGCTCCTACAATGAGCAGTTCTTC. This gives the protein CASSPKRSSYNEQFF. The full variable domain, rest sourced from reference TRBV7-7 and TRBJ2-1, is GAGVSQSPRYKVTKRGQDVTLRCDPISSHATLYWYQQALGQGPEFLTYFNYEAQPDKSGLPSDRFSAERPEGSISTLTIQRTEQRDSAMYRCASSPKRSSYNEQFFGPGTRLTVL.

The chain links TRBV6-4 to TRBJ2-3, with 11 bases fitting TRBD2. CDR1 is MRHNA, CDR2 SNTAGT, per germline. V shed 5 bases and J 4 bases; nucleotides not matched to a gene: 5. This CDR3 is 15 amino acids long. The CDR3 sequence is CASSKVAGGPDTQYF. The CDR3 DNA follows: TGTGCCAGCAGTAAGGTAGCGGGAGGGCCAGATACGCAGTATTTT.

CDR3 DNA sequence: TGTGCCAGTATCTATAGGAGCGGGAGGACCACCGGGGAGCTGTTTTTT. Its protein is CASIYRSGRTTGELFF. The V gene is TRBV19, the J gene TRBJ2-2, with 9 bases fitting TRBD2. V shed 7 bases and J 4 bases; nucleotides not matched to a gene: 10. The CDR3 has 16 amino acids. Germline assignment: CDR1 LNHDA and CDR2 SQIVND (reference sequence).

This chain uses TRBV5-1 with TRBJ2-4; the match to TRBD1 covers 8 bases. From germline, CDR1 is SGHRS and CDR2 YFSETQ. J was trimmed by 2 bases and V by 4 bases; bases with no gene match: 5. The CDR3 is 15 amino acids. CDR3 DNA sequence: TGCGCCAGCAGCATACAGGGGGTCCCCAAAAACATTCAGTACTTC. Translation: CASSIQGVPKNIQYF.

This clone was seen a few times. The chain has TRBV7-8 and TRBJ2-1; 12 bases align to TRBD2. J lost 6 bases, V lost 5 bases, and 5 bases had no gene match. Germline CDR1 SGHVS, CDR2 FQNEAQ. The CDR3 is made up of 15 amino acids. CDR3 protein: CASSHGLAGSNEQFF. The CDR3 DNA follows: TGTGCCAGCAGCCACGGACTAGCGGGATCCAATGAGCAGTTCTTC.

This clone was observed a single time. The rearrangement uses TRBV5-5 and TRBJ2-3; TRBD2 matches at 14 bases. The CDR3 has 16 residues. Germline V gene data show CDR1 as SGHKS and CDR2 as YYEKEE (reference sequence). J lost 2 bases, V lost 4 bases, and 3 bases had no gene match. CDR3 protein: CASSQGLAGVTDTQYF. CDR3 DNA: TGTGCCAGCAGCCAGGGACTAGCGGGGGTCACAGATACGCAGTATTTT.

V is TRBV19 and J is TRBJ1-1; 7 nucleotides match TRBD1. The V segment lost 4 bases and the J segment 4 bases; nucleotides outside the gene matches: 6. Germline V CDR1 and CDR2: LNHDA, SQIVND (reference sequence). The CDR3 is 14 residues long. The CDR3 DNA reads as TGTGCCAGTAGTAGAGTACAGGGGTCCACTGAAGCTTTCTTT. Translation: CASSRVQGSTEAFF.

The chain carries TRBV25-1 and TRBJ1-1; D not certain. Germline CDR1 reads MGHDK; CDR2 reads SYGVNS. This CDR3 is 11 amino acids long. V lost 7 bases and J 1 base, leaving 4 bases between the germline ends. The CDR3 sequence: CASKENTEAFF. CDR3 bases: TGTGCCAGCAAAGAGAACACTGAAGCTTTCTTT.

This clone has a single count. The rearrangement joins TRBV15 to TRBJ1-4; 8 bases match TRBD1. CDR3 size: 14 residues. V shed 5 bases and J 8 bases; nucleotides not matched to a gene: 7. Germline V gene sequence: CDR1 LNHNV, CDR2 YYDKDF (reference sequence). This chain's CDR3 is CATSAGRGHEKLFF. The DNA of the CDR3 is TGTGCCACCAGCGCGGGCAGGGGGCACGAAAAACTGTTTTTT. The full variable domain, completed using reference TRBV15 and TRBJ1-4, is DAMVIQNPRYQVTQFGKPVTLSCSQTLNHNVMYWYQQKSSQAPKLLFHYYDKDFNNEADTPDNFQSRRPNTSFCFLDIRSPGLGDTAMYLCATSAGRGHEKLFFGSGTQLSVL.

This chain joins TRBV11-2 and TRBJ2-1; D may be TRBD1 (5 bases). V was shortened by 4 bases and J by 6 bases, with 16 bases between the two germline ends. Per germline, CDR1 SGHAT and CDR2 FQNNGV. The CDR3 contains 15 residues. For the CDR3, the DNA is TGTGCCAGCAGCTCCAGGGTCTCGGCTGCCAATGAGCAGTTCTTC. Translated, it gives CASSSRVSAANEQFF.

The CDR3 here is CASSLDTGRTGELFF. CDR3 bases: TGCGCCAGCAGCTTGGATACAGGGAGGACCGGGGAGCTGTTTTTT. The rearrangement uses TRBV5-1 and TRBJ2-2; D could derive from TRBD1 or TRBD2 (6 bases each). The germline gives CDR1 SGHRS, CDR2 YFSETQ. The CDR3 runs to 15 residues. V was trimmed by 0 bases and J by 5 bases, leaving 11 bases between them.

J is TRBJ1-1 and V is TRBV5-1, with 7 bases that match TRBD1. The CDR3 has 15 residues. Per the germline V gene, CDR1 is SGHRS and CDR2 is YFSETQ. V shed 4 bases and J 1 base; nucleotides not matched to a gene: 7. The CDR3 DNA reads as TGCGCCAGCAGCCCCGGGACAGCAAAGAACACTGAAGCTTTCTTT. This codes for CASSPGTAKNTEAFF.

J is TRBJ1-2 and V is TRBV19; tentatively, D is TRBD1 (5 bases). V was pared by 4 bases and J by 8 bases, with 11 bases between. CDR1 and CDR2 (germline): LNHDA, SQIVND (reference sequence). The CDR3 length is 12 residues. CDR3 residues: CASSTGWRGYTF. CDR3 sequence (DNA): TGTGCCAGTAGTACAGGGTGGCGCGGCTACACCTTC.

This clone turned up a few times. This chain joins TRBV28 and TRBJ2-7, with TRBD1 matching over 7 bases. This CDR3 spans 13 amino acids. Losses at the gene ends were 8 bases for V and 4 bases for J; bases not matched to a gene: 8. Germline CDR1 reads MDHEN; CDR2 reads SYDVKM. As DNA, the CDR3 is TGTGCCAGCGGACAGGCCCACGAATACGAGCAGTACGTC. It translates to CASGQAHEYEQYV.

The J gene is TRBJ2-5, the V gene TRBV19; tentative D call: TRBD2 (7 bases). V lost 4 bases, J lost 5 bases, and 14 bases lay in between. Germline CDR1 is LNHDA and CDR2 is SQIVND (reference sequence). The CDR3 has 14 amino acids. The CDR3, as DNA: TGTGCCAGTAGTAAGGGGGAGGGTTGGGAGACCCAGTACTTC. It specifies CASSKGEGWETQYF.

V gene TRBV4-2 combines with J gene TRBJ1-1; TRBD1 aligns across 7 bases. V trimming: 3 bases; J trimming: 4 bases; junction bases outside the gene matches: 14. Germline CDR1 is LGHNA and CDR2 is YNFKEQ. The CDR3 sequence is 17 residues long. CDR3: CASSHPEQGRVGTEAFF. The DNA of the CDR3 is TGTGCCAGCAGCCATCCTGAACAGGGGCGGGTAGGCACTGAAGCTTTCTTT.

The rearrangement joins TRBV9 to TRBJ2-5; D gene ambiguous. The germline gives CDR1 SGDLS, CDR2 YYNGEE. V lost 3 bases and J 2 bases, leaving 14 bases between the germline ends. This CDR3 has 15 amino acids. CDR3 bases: TGTGCCAGCAGCGCGACCGGTGGGCGGCAAGAGACCCAGTACTTC. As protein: CASSATGGRQETQYF.

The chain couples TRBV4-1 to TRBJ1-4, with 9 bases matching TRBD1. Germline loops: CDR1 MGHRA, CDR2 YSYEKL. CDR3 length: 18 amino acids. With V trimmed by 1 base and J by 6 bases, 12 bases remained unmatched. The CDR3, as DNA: TGCGCCAGCAGCCAAGGAGGGACAGGGATCCTTTTATATGAAAAACTGTTTTTT. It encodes CASSQGGTGILLYEKLFF.

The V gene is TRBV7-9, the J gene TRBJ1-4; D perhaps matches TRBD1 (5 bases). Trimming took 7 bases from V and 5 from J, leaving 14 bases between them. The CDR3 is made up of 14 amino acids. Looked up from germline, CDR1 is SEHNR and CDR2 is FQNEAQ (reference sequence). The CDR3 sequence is CASTPTGDNEKLFF. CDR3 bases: TGTGCCAGCACCCCTACAGGAGACAATGAAAAACTGTTTTTT.